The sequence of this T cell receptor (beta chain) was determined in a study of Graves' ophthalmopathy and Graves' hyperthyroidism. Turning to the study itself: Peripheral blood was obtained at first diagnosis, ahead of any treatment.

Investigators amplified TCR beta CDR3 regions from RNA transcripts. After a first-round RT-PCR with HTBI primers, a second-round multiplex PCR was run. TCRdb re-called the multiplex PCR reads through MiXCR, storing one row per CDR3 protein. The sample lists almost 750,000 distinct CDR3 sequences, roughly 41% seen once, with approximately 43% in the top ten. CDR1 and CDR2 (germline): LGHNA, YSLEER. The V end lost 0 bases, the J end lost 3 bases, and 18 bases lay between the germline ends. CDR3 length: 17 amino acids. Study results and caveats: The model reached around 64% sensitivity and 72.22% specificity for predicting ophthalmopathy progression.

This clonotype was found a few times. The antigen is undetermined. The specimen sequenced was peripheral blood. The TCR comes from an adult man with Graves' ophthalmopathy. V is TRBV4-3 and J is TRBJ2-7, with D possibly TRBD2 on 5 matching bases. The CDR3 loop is CASSQERTPFSSYEQYF. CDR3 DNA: TGCGCCAGCAGCCAAGAAAGGACTCCCTTTTCCAGCTACGAGCAGTACTTC.